This TCR beta chain was profiled in a study of blood T cells in healthy people across ages. Study summary: About one barcoded beta molecule per two T cells came from capture by template switching. Study findings and constraints: Higher diversity and more naive CD4+ cells were features of long-lived donors, compared to aged donors. Underestimates were what the diversity estimates from one million T cells were considered to be. Significant beta diversity loss was already apparent by age around 40, declining roughly linearly.

Combining a sample-barcoded 5' primer with a J-beta primer mix, a second PCR ran for roughly 6 to 11 cycles. TCRdb analysed the 5' RACE reads with MiXCR anew, one entry per CDR3 protein. In the table there are just over 800,000 distinct CDR3 sequences, about 59% of which are singletons. Note on this clonotype: Its antigen is currently unknown.

Trimming cost V 6 bases and J 1 base; bases outside gene matches: 7. The CDR3 is 15 amino acids. V and J are TRBV12-3 or TRBV12-4 and TRBJ1-1; 8 bases agree with TRBD1. The TCR sequence derives from a man younger than 40 in good health. Sequenced material: blood. The CDR3 nucleotides read TGTGCCAGCAGCGCCCCCAGGGGGCGGAACACTGAAGCTTTCTTT. Translation: CASSAPRGRNTEAFF.